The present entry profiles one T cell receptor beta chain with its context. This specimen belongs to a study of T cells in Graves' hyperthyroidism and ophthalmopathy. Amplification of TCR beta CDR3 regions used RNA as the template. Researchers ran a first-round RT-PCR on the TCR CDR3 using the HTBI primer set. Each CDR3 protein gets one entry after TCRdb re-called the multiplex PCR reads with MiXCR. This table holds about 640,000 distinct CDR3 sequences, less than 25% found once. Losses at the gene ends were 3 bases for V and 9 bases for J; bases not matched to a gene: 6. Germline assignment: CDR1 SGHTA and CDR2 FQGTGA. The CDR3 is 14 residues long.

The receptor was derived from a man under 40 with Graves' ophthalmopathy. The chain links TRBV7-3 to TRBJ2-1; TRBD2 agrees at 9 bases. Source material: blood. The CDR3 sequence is CASSLRGREFEQFF. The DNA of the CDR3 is TGTGCCAGCAGCTTGCGCGGGAGGGAGTTTGAGCAGTTCTTC.